A single sample gave rise to the 9 T cell receptor beta chains below, sequenced in a study of cytomegalovirus exposure and HLA in healthy donors. The PCR employed 60 Vbeta primers together with 13 Jbeta primers. Generated by immunoSEQ multiplex PCR, the TCRdb table keeps only in-frame clones and is missing some. Among tens of thousands of clones, about 80% were seen once, and the ten largest hold roughly a tenth. Material for sequencing was PBMCs. All receptors derive from a man aged 25-45 years in good health and CMV-seropositive.

The chain links TRBV9 to TRBJ1-1; D call uncertain. The V and J ends lost 0 bases and 1 base respectively, with 7 bases between them. This CDR3 is 14 amino acids long. Germline loops: CDR1 SGDLS, CDR2 YYNGEE. For the CDR3, the DNA is TGTGCCAGCAGCGTAGACGAGGGGAACACTGAAGCTTTCTTT. Translated, it gives CASSVDEGNTEAFF. The full variable domain, with the rest looked up from reference TRBV9 and TRBJ1-1, is DSGVTQTPKHLITATGQRVTLRCSPRSGDLSVYWYQQSLDQGLQFLIQYYNGEERAKGNILERFSAQQFPDLHSELNLSSLELGDSALYFCASSVDEGNTEAFFGQGTRLTVV.

The V gene is TRBV25-1, the J gene TRBJ1-2, with 7 bases matching TRBD1. Germline values: CDR1 MGHDK, CDR2 SYGVNS. V dropped 0 bases and J dropped 0; count of bases not matched to a gene: 7. The CDR3 length is 17 residues. CDR3 DNA sequence: TGTGCCAGCAGTGAATATGGGGGCAGGGGGACTAACTATGGCTACACCTTC. Its protein product is CASSEYGGRGTNYGYTF.

The V and J genes are TRBV9 and TRBJ2-2, with a weak D call TRBD2 (5 bases). Per the germline V gene, CDR1 is SGDLS and CDR2 is YYNGEE. The V end was cut by 0 bases, the J end by 5 bases, with 5 bases between. The CDR3 consists of 13 residues. CDR3 amino acids: CASSVGGTGELFF. Written as DNA, the CDR3 is TGTGCCAGCAGCGTAGGAGGGACCGGGGAGCTGTTTTTT.

This clone has a handful of counts. The chain recombines TRBV5-4 with TRBJ1-2; possibly TRBD1 for D (5 bases). There are 12 residues in the CDR3. CDR1 is SGHNT, CDR2 YYREEE, per germline (reference sequence). The V end was cut by 2 bases, the J end by 5 bases, with 7 bases between. The CDR3 sequence is CASSFDRYGYTF. The CDR3 bases are TGTGCCAGCAGCTTCGACAGATATGGCTACACCTTC. Together with reference TRBV5-4 and TRBJ1-2, the CDR3 gives the full variable domain: ETGVTQSPTHLIKTRGQQVTLRCSSQSGHNTVSWYQQALGQGPQFIFQYYREEENGRGNFPPRFSGLQFPNYSSELNVNALELDDSALYLCASSFDRYGYTFGSGTRLTVV.

The rearrangement uses TRBV9 and TRBJ1-4, with 8 bases lining up with TRBD1. Germline loops: CDR1 SGDLS, CDR2 YYNGEE. Trimming at V came to 4 bases and at J to 7 bases, leaving 9 bases not matched to a gene. The CDR3 extends over 15 amino acids. CDR3: CASSTQTGVAEKLFF. The CDR3 DNA reads TGTGCCAGCAGCACTCAGACAGGGGTGGCTGAAAAACTGTTTTTT.

The chain has TRBV4-2 and TRBJ2-7; tentatively, D is TRBD1 (6 bases). Looked up from germline, CDR1 is LGHNA and CDR2 is YNFKEQ. The CDR3 runs to 16 residues. V was trimmed by 4 bases and J by 3 bases, leaving 19 bases between them. The CDR3 region is CASSPRTADLNYEQYF. CDR3 nucleotides: TGTGCCAGCAGCCCCCGGACAGCTGATTTAAACTACGAGCAGTACTTC.

This sequence joins TRBV7-7 and TRBJ2-1, with 14 nucleotides matching TRBD2. This CDR3 has 17 amino acids. CDR1 is SSHAT and CDR2 is FNYEAQ in the germline V gene (reference sequence). The ends lost 5 bases at V and 4 bases at J; junction bases unmatched: 7. CDR3 nucleotide sequence: TGTGCCAGCAGCCCTGGGACTAGCGGGGGAAAATACAATGAGCAGTTCTTC. Amino acid sequence: CASSPGTSGGKYNEQFF.

This clone has only a few counts. The rearrangement joins TRBV4-1 to TRBJ2-1, with D possibly TRBD1 on 5 matching bases. The germline CDR1 and CDR2 sequences are MGHRA and YSYEKL. V lost 2 bases and J lost 0, with 8 bases in between. The length of the CDR3 is 15 residues. The CDR3 bases are TGCGCCAGCAGCCAAAGACAGAGCTCCTACAATGAGCAGTTCTTC. It translates to CASSQRQSSYNEQFF.

The chain combines TRBV5-1 with TRBJ1-5; a weak D match, TRBD1 (5 bases). This CDR3 region has 14 residues. The V gene lost 4 bases and the J gene lost 2 bases, with 10 bases spanning the gap. Looked up from germline, CDR1 is SGHRS and CDR2 is YFSETQ. For the CDR3, the DNA is TGCGCCAGCAGCCGGGGGGAGGGCAATCAGCCCCAGCATTTT. Translated: CASSRGEGNQPQHF.